Given below is one T cell receptor beta chain in context. Antigen: not known. The source of the sample is a study of CD8 T cells in ankylosing spondylitis. Whole-study results and caveats: A TCR beta motif of several highly homologous variants appeared characteristic of ankylosing spondylitis blood. In synovial fluid and blood from reactive arthritis, some motif variants were previously reported.

TCRdb called the 5' RACE reads again in MiXCR, with one record for every CDR3 protein. The top ten clones hold 15% to 20% of a sample with about 750,000 distinct CDR3 sequences, around 17% of them seen once. The TCR was taken from a male donor with ankylosing spondylitis. The specimen sequenced was blood, either unsorted or a sorted T cell fraction (not recorded which).

CDR3 in DNA: TGTGCCAGCGGCCCCCAGGGGAGTACGGATACGCAGTATTTT. Protein: CASGPQGSTDTQYF. The chain uses TRBV7-6 and TRBJ2-3, with D maybe TRBD1 (6 bases). This CDR3 is built from 14 residues. Germline CDR1 reads SGHVS; CDR2 reads FNYEAQ. The ends were cut back, 8 bases at V and 6 bases at J, with 18 bases in the middle.